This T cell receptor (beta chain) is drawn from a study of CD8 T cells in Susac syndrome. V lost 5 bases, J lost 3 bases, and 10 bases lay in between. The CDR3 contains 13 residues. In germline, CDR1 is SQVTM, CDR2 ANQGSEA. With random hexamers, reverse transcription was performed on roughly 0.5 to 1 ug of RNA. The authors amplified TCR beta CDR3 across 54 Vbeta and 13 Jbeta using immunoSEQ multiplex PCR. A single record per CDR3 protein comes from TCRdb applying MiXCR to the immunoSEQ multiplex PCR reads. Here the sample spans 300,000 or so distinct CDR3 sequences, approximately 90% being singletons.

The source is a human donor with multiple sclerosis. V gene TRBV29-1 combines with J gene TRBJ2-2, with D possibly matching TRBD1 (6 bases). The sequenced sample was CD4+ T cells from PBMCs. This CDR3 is CSVRGSDTGELFF. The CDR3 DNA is TGCAGCGTTAGGGGGTCTGACACCGGGGAGCTGTTTTTT.